This T cell receptor (beta chain) was sequenced during a study of identical twins. TCRdb independently ran MiXCR on the 5' RACE reads; one entry per CDR3 protein. The sample records 510,000 or so distinct CDR3 sequences, roughly 15% being singletons. With no exceptions, donors were healthy Caucasians. This clonotype was counted a few times. The sample was also linked to a second study, of yellow fever vaccine responses in identical twins.

The sample comprised CD4+ T cells sorted from blood. The receptor was derived from a woman under 30 in good health.

DNA for the CDR3: TGTGCCAGCAGTCTTCCTAGCGGCACGGGCTCCTACAATGAGCAGTTCTTC. Residues: CASSLPSGTGSYNEQFF. The V gene is TRBV28, the J gene TRBJ2-1; 7 bases agree with TRBD2. The CDR3 runs to 17 residues. The germline gives CDR1 MDHEN, CDR2 SYDVKM. Losses at the gene ends were 5 bases for V and 0 bases for J; bases not matched to a gene: 10.